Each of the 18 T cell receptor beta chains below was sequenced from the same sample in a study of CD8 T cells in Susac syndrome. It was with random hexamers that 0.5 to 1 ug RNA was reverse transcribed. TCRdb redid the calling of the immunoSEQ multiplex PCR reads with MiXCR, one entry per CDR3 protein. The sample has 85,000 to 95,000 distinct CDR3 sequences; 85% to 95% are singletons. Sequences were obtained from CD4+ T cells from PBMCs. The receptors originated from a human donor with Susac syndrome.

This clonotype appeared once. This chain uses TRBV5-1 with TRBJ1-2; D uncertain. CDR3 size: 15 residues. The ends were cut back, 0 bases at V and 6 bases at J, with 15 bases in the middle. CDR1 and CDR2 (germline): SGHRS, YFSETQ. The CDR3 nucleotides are TGCGCCAGCAGCTTGGAGCAGGCAAGGCTCGATGGCTACACCTTC. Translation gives CASSLEQARLDGYTF.

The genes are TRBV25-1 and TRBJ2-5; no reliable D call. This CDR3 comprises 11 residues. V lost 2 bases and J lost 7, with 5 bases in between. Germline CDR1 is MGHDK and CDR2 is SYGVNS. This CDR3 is CASSEGLTQYF. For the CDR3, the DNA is TGTGCCAGCAGTGAAGGGTTGACCCAGTACTTC.

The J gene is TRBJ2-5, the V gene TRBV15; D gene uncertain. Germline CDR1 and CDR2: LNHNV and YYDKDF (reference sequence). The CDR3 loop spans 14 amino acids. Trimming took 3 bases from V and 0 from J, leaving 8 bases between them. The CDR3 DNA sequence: TGTGCCACCAGCAGCACTCGGTACCAAGAGACCCAGTACTTC. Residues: CATSSTRYQETQYF.

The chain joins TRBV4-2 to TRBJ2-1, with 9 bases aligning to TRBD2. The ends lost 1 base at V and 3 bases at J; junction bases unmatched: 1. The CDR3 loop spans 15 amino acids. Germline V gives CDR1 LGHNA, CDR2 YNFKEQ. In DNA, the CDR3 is TGTGCCAGCAGCCAAGGTAGCGGGGGCTACAATGAGCAGTTCTTC. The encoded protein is CASSQGSGGYNEQFF.

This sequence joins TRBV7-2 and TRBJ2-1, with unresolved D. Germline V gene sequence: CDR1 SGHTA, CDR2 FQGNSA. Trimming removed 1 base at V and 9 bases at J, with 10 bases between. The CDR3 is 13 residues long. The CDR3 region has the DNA TGTGCCAGCAGCTTAGGCAGTGTTACTGAGCAGTTCTTC. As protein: CASSLGSVTEQFF.

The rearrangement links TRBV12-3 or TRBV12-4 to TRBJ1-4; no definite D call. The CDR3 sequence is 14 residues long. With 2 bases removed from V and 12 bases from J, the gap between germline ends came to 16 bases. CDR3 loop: CASSLRWEAAELFF. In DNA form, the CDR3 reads TGTGCCAGCAGTTTAAGGTGGGAGGCGGCGGAACTGTTTTTT.

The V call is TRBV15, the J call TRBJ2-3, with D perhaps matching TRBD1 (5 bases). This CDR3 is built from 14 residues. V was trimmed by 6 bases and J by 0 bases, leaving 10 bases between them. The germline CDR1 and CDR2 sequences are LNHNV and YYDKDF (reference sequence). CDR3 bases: TGTGCCACCAGGTCCGACAGAAGCACAGATACGCAGTATTTT. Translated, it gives CATRSDRSTDTQYF.

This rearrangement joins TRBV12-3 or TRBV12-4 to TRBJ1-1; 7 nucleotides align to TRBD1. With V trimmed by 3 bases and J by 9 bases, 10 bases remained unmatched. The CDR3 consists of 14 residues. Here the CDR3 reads CASSFGTADLKAFF. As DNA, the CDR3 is TGTGCCAGCAGTTTTGGGACAGCTGATCTGAAAGCTTTCTTT.

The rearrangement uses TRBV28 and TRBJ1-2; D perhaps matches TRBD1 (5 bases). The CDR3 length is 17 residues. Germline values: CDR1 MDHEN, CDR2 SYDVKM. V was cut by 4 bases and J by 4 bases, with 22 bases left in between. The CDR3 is CASSSTLLGQGGYGYTF. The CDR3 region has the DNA TGTGCCAGCAGTTCTACCCTACTCGGGCAGGGAGGCTATGGCTACACCTTC.

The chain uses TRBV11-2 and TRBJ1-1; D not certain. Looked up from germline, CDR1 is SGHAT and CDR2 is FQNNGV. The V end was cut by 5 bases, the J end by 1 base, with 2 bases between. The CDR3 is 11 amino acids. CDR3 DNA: TGTGCCAGCAGCGCGAACACTGAAGCTTTCTTT. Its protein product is CASSANTEAFF.

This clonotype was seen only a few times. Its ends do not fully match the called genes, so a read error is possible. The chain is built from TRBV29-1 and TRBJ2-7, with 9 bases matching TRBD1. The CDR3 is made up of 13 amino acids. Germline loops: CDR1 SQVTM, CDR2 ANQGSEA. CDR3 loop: CSVDLSSGQGQAF. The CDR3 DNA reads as TGCAGCGTTGACCTTAGCTCGGGACAGGGACAGGCCTTC.

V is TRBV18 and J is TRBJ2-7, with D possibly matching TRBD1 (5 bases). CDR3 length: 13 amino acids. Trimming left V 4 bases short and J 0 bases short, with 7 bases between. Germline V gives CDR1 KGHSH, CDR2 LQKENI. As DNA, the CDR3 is TGTGCCAGCTCACGACAGATCTCCTACGAGCAGTACTTC. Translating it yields CASSRQISYEQYF.

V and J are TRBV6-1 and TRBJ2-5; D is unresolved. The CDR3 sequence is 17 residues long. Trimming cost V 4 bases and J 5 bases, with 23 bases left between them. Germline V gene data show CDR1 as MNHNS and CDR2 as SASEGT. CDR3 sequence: CASSVSRSVPLKETQYF. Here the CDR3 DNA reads TGTGCCAGCAGTGTCTCCCGGAGCGTCCCGCTAAAGGAGACCCAGTACTTC.

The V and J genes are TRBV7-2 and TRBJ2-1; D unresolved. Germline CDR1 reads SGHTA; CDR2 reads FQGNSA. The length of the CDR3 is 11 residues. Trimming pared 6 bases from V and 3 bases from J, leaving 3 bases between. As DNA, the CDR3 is TGTGCCAGCAGAAACTACAATGAGCAGTTCTTC. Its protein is CASRNYNEQFF.

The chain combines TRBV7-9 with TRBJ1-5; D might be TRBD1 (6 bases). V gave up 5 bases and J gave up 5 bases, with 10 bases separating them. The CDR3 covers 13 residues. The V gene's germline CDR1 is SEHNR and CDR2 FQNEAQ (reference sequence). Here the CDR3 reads CASSLTGDQPQHF. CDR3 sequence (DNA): TGTGCCAGCAGCCTGACAGGTGATCAGCCCCAGCATTTT.

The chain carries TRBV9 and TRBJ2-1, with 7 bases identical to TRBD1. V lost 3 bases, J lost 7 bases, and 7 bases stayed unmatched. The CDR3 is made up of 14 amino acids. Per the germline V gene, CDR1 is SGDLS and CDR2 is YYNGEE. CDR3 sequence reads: CASSDGQVGNEQFF. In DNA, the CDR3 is TGTGCCAGCAGCGACGGACAGGTCGGGAATGAGCAGTTCTTC.

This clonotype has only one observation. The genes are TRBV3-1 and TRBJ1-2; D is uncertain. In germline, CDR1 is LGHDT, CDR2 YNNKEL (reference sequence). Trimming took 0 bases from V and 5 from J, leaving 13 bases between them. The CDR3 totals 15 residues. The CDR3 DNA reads TGTGCCAGCAGCCAAGATGGGGAAAAAGGGTATGGCTACACCTTC. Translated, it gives CASSQDGEKGYGYTF.

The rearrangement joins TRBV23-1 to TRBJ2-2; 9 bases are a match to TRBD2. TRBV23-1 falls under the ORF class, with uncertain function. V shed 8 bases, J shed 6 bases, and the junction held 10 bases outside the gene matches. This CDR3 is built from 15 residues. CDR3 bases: TGCGCCAGCGGATCGACTAGCGGTTTGCCCGGGGAGCTGTTTTTT. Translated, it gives CASGSTSGLPGELFF.